This is a list of T cell receptor beta chains from one sample in a study of CD8 T cells in ankylosing spondylitis. Each CDR3 protein gets one entry after TCRdb re-called the 5' RACE reads with MiXCR. This sample yields roughly 700,000 distinct CDR3 sequences, of which around 20% are seen a single time; around 20% belongs to the top ten. The sequencing sample was made of blood, either unsorted or a sorted T cell fraction (not recorded which). All receptors derive from a male donor with ankylosing spondylitis. Each CDR3 is given with its conserved first and last residue. Fields, in order: clone size, D gene, V gene, J gene, CDR3 protein, CDR3 DNA. D genes are given only for firm matches. Not every row has a clone size; where given, it reads once, few, many or a size class.

clone_size: many; d_call: TRBD2; v_call: TRBV30; j_call: TRBJ2-1; cdr3_aa: CATTRTSGYNEQFF; cdr3_nt: TGTGCCACGACCAGGACTAGCGGATACAATGAGCAGTTCTTC
clone_size: few; d_call: NA; v_call: TRBV5-1; j_call: TRBJ1-1; cdr3_aa: CASGYTLNTEAFF; cdr3_nt: TGCGCCAGCGGATACACTTTGAACACTGAAGCTTTCTTT
clone_size: NA; d_call: TRBD1; v_call: TRBV28; j_call: TRBJ2-7; cdr3_aa: CASSYTGGAFYEQYF; cdr3_nt: TGTGCCAGCAGCTATACAGGGGGCGCTTTCTACGAGCAGTACTTC
clone_size: many; d_call: TRBD2; v_call: TRBV12-3/TRBV12-4; j_call: TRBJ2-2; cdr3_aa: CASSTIAGGDTGELFF; cdr3_nt: TGTGCCAGCAGTACCATAGCGGGAGGGGACACCGGGGAGCTGTTTTTT
clone_size: NA; d_call: NA; v_call: TRBV15; j_call: TRBJ1-1; cdr3_aa: CATSRYREIGMNTEAFF; cdr3_nt: TGTGCCACCAGCAGGTACAGGGAGATTGGAATGAACACTGAAGCTTTCTTT
clone_size: NA; d_call: NA; v_call: TRBV7-9; j_call: TRBJ2-6; cdr3_aa: CASSPSLGAGANVLTF; cdr3_nt: TGTGCCAGCAGCCCCTCATTGGGGGCTGGGGCCAACGTCCTGACTTTC
clone_size: few; d_call: NA; v_call: TRBV10-3; j_call: TRBJ1-2; cdr3_aa: CAISESWANYGYTF; cdr3_nt: TGTGCCATCAGTGAGTCATGGGCTAACTATGGCTACACCTTC
clone_size: few; d_call: TRBD1; v_call: TRBV4-3; j_call: TRBJ2-3; cdr3_aa: CASSQDKQGASMDTQYF; cdr3_nt: TGCGCCAGCAGCCAAGACAAACAGGGGGCTTCGATGGATACGCAGTATTTT
clone_size: few; d_call: NA; v_call: TRBV7-9; j_call: TRBJ1-1; cdr3_aa: CASSPGSPNTEAFF; cdr3_nt: TGTGCCAGCAGCCCAGGGTCTCCGAACACTGAAGCTTTCTTT
clone_size: few; d_call: NA; v_call: TRBV5-1; j_call: TRBJ2-1; cdr3_aa: CASSSDTAINEQFF; cdr3_nt: TGCGCCAGCAGCTCGGACACCGCCATCAATGAGCAGTTCTTC
clone_size: NA; d_call: TRBD1; v_call: TRBV28; j_call: TRBJ2-4; cdr3_aa: CASSLWGGQGVAKNIQYF; cdr3_nt: TGTGCCAGCAGTTTATGGGGGGGACAGGGGGTAGCCAAAAACATTCAGTACTTC
clone_size: NA; d_call: NA; v_call: TRBV20-1; j_call: TRBJ2-7; cdr3_aa: CSASRRRGEQYF; cdr3_nt: TGCAGTGCCTCCCGTAGGCGCGGCGAGCAGTACTTC
clone_size: few; d_call: NA; v_call: TRBV9; j_call: TRBJ2-5; cdr3_aa: CASSSGDPPETQYF; cdr3_nt: TGTGCCAGCAGCTCCGGGGACCCGCCAGAGACCCAGTACTTC
clone_size: few; d_call: NA; v_call: TRBV7-2; j_call: TRBJ1-3; cdr3_aa: CASSQGTSGNTIYF; cdr3_nt: TGTGCCAGCAGCCAAGGGACCTCTGGAAACACCATATATTTT
clone_size: NA; d_call: NA; v_call: TRBV5-6; j_call: TRBJ2-5; cdr3_aa: CASSYRTIGTQYF; cdr3_nt: TGTGCCAGCAGCTACCGGACTATCGGGACCCAGTACTTC
clone_size: NA; d_call: TRBD1; v_call: TRBV18; j_call: TRBJ2-5; cdr3_aa: CASSPLGTGAVGAKETQYF; cdr3_nt: TGTGCCAGCTCACCATTGGGGACAGGAGCAGTTGGGGCGAAAGAGACCCAGTACTTC
clone_size: NA; d_call: NA; v_call: TRBV7-2; j_call: TRBJ1-4; cdr3_aa: CASRGGGPALFF; cdr3_nt: TGTGCCAGCAGGGGGGGTGGGCCCGCACTGTTTTTT
clone_size: few; d_call: NA; v_call: TRBV21-1; j_call: TRBJ1-1; cdr3_aa: CASSNWSAKSGTEAFF; cdr3_nt: TGTGCCAGCAGCAACTGGTCGGCCAAGAGTGGCACTGAAGCTTTCTTT
clone_size: NA; d_call: NA; v_call: TRBV28; j_call: TRBJ2-7; cdr3_aa: CASSLRADGPYEQYF; cdr3_nt: TGTGCCAGCAGTTTAAGGGCTGACGGGCCCTACGAGCAGTACTTC
clone_size: many; d_call: TRBD1; v_call: TRBV12-3/TRBV12-4; j_call: TRBJ2-5; cdr3_aa: CASSTWDRGSETQYF; cdr3_nt: TGTGCCAGCAGTACCTGGGACAGGGGGTCTGAGACCCAGTACTTC
clone_size: few; d_call: NA; v_call: TRBV29-1; j_call: TRBJ2-2; cdr3_aa: CSVEDSGVPGELFF; cdr3_nt: TGCAGCGTTGAAGATAGTGGGGTCCCCGGGGAGCTGTTTTTT
clone_size: NA; d_call: NA; v_call: TRBV12-3/TRBV12-4; j_call: TRBJ2-3; cdr3_aa: CASSLSVDTQYF; cdr3_nt: TGTGCCAGCAGTTTAAGCGTAGATACGCAGTATTTT
clone_size: NA; d_call: NA; v_call: TRBV12-3/TRBV12-4; j_call: TRBJ1-2; cdr3_aa: CASSLSPRATDGYTF; cdr3_nt: TGTGCCAGCAGTTTATCTCCCCGGGCGACGGACGGCTACACCTTC
clone_size: NA; d_call: NA; v_call: TRBV15; j_call: TRBJ1-1; cdr3_aa: CATSRDTGGNTEDFF; cdr3_nt: TGTGCCACCAGCAGAGATACGGGGGGGAACACTGAAGATTTCTTT
clone_size: few; d_call: NA; v_call: TRBV10-3; j_call: TRBJ1-3; cdr3_aa: CAIGGTDFSGNTIYF; cdr3_nt: TGTGCCATCGGGGGGACCGACTTCTCTGGAAACACCATATATTTT
clone_size: NA; d_call: TRBD2; v_call: TRBV7-3; j_call: TRBJ2-2; cdr3_aa: CASSTTGTTNTGELFF; cdr3_nt: TGTGCCAGCAGCACTACCGGGACTACGAACACCGGGGAGCTGTTTTTT
clone_size: few; d_call: TRBD1; v_call: TRBV19; j_call: TRBJ1-1; cdr3_aa: CASHGSGTGLNTEAFF; cdr3_nt: TGTGCCAGTCACGGTAGTGGGACAGGCTTAAACACTGAAGCTTTCTTT
clone_size: NA; d_call: NA; v_call: TRBV5-1; j_call: TRBJ2-5; cdr3_aa: CASSYREYETQYF; cdr3_nt: TGCGCCAGCAGCTACAGGGAGTACGAGACCCAGTACTTC
clone_size: NA; d_call: NA; v_call: TRBV5-4; j_call: TRBJ1-6; cdr3_aa: CASSLTGDTNSPLHF; cdr3_nt: TGTGCCAGCAGCTTGACCGGGGACACTAATTCACCCCTCCACTTT
clone_size: NA; d_call: TRBD1; v_call: TRBV11-2; j_call: TRBJ1-1; cdr3_aa: CASSPRGQGPNTEAFF; cdr3_nt: TGTGCCAGCAGCCCTAGGGGACAGGGGCCGAACACTGAAGCTTTCTTT
clone_size: many; d_call: NA; v_call: TRBV20-1; j_call: TRBJ1-3; cdr3_aa: CSVSEGSNTIYF; cdr3_nt: TGCAGTGTTTCTGAGGGCTCAAACACCATATATTTT
clone_size: few; d_call: TRBD2; v_call: TRBV28; j_call: TRBJ2-3; cdr3_aa: CASSLGLWTSGTDTQYF; cdr3_nt: TGTGCCAGCAGTTTAGGATTGTGGACTAGCGGCACAGATACGCAGTATTTT
clone_size: few; d_call: NA; v_call: TRBV12-3/TRBV12-4; j_call: TRBJ2-2; cdr3_aa: CASTTVTGELFF; cdr3_nt: TGTGCCAGCACCACTGTCACCGGGGAGCTGTTTTTT
clone_size: few; d_call: NA; v_call: TRBV20-1; j_call: TRBJ1-2; cdr3_aa: CSARSPTLTGTNYGYTF; cdr3_nt: TGCAGTGCTAGATCCCCCACACTCACAGGGACTAACTATGGCTACACCTTC
clone_size: NA; d_call: NA; v_call: TRBV18; j_call: TRBJ2-3; cdr3_aa: CASSLDWRRTDTQYF; cdr3_nt: TGTGCCAGCTCACTGGACTGGCGTCGCACAGATACGCAGTATTTT
clone_size: NA; d_call: TRBD1; v_call: TRBV7-9; j_call: TRBJ1-2; cdr3_aa: CASSLASALTGVDGYTF; cdr3_nt: TGTGCCAGCAGCTTAGCATCGGCCCTGACAGGGGTGGATGGCTACACCTTC
clone_size: NA; d_call: TRBD1; v_call: TRBV4-1; j_call: TRBJ2-1; cdr3_aa: CASSQEVGQGWNEQFF; cdr3_nt: TGCGCCAGCAGCCAAGAAGTGGGACAGGGGTGGAATGAGCAGTTCTTC
clone_size: NA; d_call: NA; v_call: TRBV5-1; j_call: TRBJ2-1; cdr3_aa: CASSSEGSTYNEQFF; cdr3_nt: TGCGCCAGCAGCTCGGAGGGGTCCACCTACAATGAGCAGTTCTTC
clone_size: NA; d_call: NA; v_call: TRBV10-3; j_call: TRBJ2-5; cdr3_aa: CAISDSGETQYF; cdr3_nt: TGTGCCATCAGTGATAGCGGCGAGACCCAGTACTTC
clone_size: few; d_call: NA; v_call: TRBV28; j_call: TRBJ1-4; cdr3_aa: CASSSGGRTNEKLFF; cdr3_nt: TGTGCCAGCAGTTCTGGCGGGAGAACTAATGAAAAACTGTTTTTT
clone_size: many; d_call: NA; v_call: TRBV12-3/TRBV12-4; j_call: TRBJ2-2; cdr3_aa: CASREQETFTGELFF; cdr3_nt: TGTGCCAGCAGAGAACAGGAAACGTTCACCGGGGAGCTGTTTTTT
clone_size: few; d_call: NA; v_call: TRBV7-6; j_call: TRBJ2-7; cdr3_aa: CASRNRASDLEQYF; cdr3_nt: TGTGCCAGCAGGAACAGGGCATCAGACCTCGAGCAGTACTTC
clone_size: NA; d_call: NA; v_call: TRBV10-3; j_call: TRBJ2-7; cdr3_aa: CAISEGGSSYEQYF; cdr3_nt: TGTGCCATCAGTGAGGGGGGGAGCTCCTACGAGCAGTACTTC
clone_size: few; d_call: TRBD2; v_call: TRBV12-3/TRBV12-4; j_call: TRBJ2-5; cdr3_aa: CASSPPGLGKETQYF; cdr3_nt: TGTGCCAGCAGTCCGCCGGGACTAGGAAAAGAGACCCAGTACTTC
clone_size: NA; d_call: TRBD1; v_call: TRBV5-1; j_call: TRBJ2-6; cdr3_aa: CASSSRTGGAYGANVLTF; cdr3_nt: TGCGCCAGCAGCTCGAGAACAGGGGGCGCTTATGGGGCCAACGTCCTGACTTTC
clone_size: few; d_call: TRBD2; v_call: TRBV12-3/TRBV12-4; j_call: TRBJ2-1; cdr3_aa: CASSTSGRGNNEQFF; cdr3_nt: TGTGCCAGCAGCACCAGCGGGAGGGGCAACAATGAGCAGTTCTTC
clone_size: few; d_call: TRBD2; v_call: TRBV29-1; j_call: TRBJ2-1; cdr3_aa: CSGGTSGVGEQFF; cdr3_nt: TGCAGCGGGGGGACTAGCGGGGTGGGTGAGCAGTTCTTC
clone_size: few; d_call: TRBD1; v_call: TRBV29-1; j_call: TRBJ1-2; cdr3_aa: CSVGGVGEGYTF; cdr3_nt: TGCAGCGTAGGGGGCGTCGGTGAAGGCTACACCTTC
clone_size: NA; d_call: TRBD2; v_call: TRBV4-2; j_call: TRBJ2-3; cdr3_aa: CASSQVISGSTDTQYF; cdr3_nt: TGTGCCAGCAGCCAAGTGATTAGCGGGAGCACAGATACGCAGTATTTT
clone_size: NA; d_call: NA; v_call: TRBV12-3/TRBV12-4; j_call: TRBJ2-7; cdr3_aa: CASSLAGVTLDEQYF; cdr3_nt: TGTGCCAGCAGTTTGGCAGGGGTTACGCTGGACGAGCAGTACTTC
clone_size: few; d_call: NA; v_call: TRBV15; j_call: TRBJ2-1; cdr3_aa: CATSRVGDTSYNEQFF; cdr3_nt: TGTGCCACCAGCAGAGTGGGGGACACCTCCTACAATGAGCAGTTCTTC
clone_size: many; d_call: TRBD2; v_call: TRBV20-1; j_call: TRBJ2-4; cdr3_aa: CSARLAGSAKNIQYF; cdr3_nt: TGCAGTGCTCGACTAGCGGGGTCGGCCAAAAACATTCAGTACTTC
clone_size: NA; d_call: NA; v_call: TRBV7-9; j_call: TRBJ2-5; cdr3_aa: CASSLSLLQETQYF; cdr3_nt: TGTGCCAGCAGCTTAAGTCTGCTCCAAGAGACCCAGTACTTC